What follows are 30 T cell receptor beta chains derived from one specimen sequenced in a study of blood T cell repertoires in COVID-19. The method was immunoSEQ multiplex PCR; TCRdb's version includes in-frame clones alone and lacks a portion of them. The repertoire holds about 250,000 clones, with around 90% as singletons. The sequenced sample consisted of peripheral blood. The receptors were sampled from a woman aged 35 to 49 who had recovered from COVID-19.

This chain links TRBV3-1 (or the pseudogene TRBV3-2) with TRBJ2-3, with TRBD2 matching 11 bases. Germline V CDR1 and CDR2: LGHDT, YNNKEL (reference sequence). The CDR3 spans 16 residues. V shed 1 base and J 4 bases; nucleotides not matched to a gene: 4. The CDR3 here is CASSQGVTSGADTQYF. In DNA, the CDR3 is TGTGCCAGCAGCCAAGGGGTGACTAGCGGGGCAGATACGCAGTATTTT.

The chain couples TRBV5-1 to TRBJ1-1, with 9 bases matching TRBD1. This CDR3 has 16 amino acids. The V segment lost 4 bases and the J segment 0 bases; nucleotides outside the gene matches: 7. Germline CDR1 is SGHRS and CDR2 is YFSETQ. The DNA for the CDR3 is TGCGCCAGCAGCCCCGACAGGGGGGGCATGAACACTGAAGCTTTCTTT. Translation gives CASSPDRGGMNTEAFF.

This chain connects TRBV6-5 to TRBJ2-7; D perhaps matches TRBD2 (6 bases). Germline values: CDR1 MNHEY, CDR2 SVGAGI. Trimming removed 10 bases at V and 2 bases at J, with 12 bases between. The CDR3 contains 12 residues. This CDR3 reads CATGTGTYEQYF. The CDR3 region has the DNA TGTGCCACGGGGACTGGGACCTACGAGCAGTACTTC.

The chain has TRBV4-1 and TRBJ1-2; tentatively, D is TRBD1 (6 bases). Germline values: CDR1 MGHRA, CDR2 YSYEKL. This CDR3 spans 14 amino acids. V lost 4 bases and J lost 8, with 17 bases in between. The DNA of the CDR3 is TGCGCCAGCAGCCCTAGGTCAGGGGCTGTCGGCTACACCTTC. Protein product: CASSPRSGAVGYTF.

This sequence joins TRBV3-1 (or the pseudogene TRBV3-2) and TRBJ2-1, with 7 bases that match TRBD1. Looked up from germline, CDR1 is LGHDT and CDR2 is YNNKEL (reference sequence). J gave up 2 bases and V 0 bases, and 1 base lay outside the gene matches. This CDR3 comprises 15 residues. In nucleotides, the CDR3 is TGTGCCAGCAGCCAAGACACAGGGGCCTACAATGAGCAGTTCTTC. It codes for CASSQDTGAYNEQFF.

The chain recombines TRBV6-5 with TRBJ2-6; D perhaps matches TRBD1 (6 bases). V dropped 4 bases and J dropped 4 bases, with 11 bases sitting between them. Germline CDR1 and CDR2: MNHEY and SVGAGI. There are 15 residues in the CDR3. The CDR3 is CASSLQGSGANVLTF. CDR3 nucleotides: TGTGCCAGCAGTTTACAGGGCTCCGGGGCCAACGTCCTGACTTTC.

The chain uses TRBV6-2 or TRBV6-3 and TRBJ2-5, with D uncertain. Germline loops: CDR1 MNHEY, CDR2 SVGEGT. The CDR3 runs to 17 residues. V lost 2 bases, J lost 1 base, and 17 bases lay in between. The DNA for the CDR3 is TGTGCCAGCAGTTACACGGCCCAAAGCGTTTTCCAAGAGACCCAGTACTTC. Translating gives CASSYTAQSVFQETQYF.

Worth noting for this clone: In the same sample, other DNA sequences code for this CDR3. V and J are TRBV6-5 and TRBJ2-7, with 14 bases aligning to TRBD2. The CDR3 is 15 residues long. After removal of 2 bases from V and 4 bases from J, the junction contained 1 base not matched to a gene. Germline V gene data show CDR1 as MNHEY and CDR2 as SVGAGI. In nucleotides, the CDR3 is TGTGCCAGCAGTTACGGGACTAGCGGGAGTTACGAGCAGTACTTC. Translating gives CASSYGTSGSYEQYF.

The V and J genes are TRBV18 and TRBJ2-2, with 7 bases identical to TRBD1. J gave up 3 bases and V 3 bases, and 7 bases lay outside the gene matches. The CDR3 sequence is 16 residues long. Germline V lookup: CDR1 KGHSH, CDR2 LQKENI. CDR3 DNA: TGTGCCAGCTCACCCCGAGGGGGCGCGGACACCGGGGAGCTGTTTTTT. Its protein is CASSPRGGADTGELFF.

The CDR3 loop reads CASSQPDRGEEQYF. In DNA form, the CDR3 reads TGTGCCAGCAGCCAACCGGACAGGGGGGAAGAGCAGTACTTC. This rearrangement joins TRBV3-1 (or the pseudogene TRBV3-2) to TRBJ2-7, with 10 bases that match TRBD1. The V segment lost 2 bases and the J segment 7 bases; nucleotides outside the gene matches: 5. The CDR3 sequence is 14 residues long. In germline, CDR1 is LGHDT, CDR2 YNNKEL (reference sequence).

This clone appeared a few times. The J gene is TRBJ2-7, the V gene TRBV19; no reliable D call. Trimming pared 6 bases from V and 3 bases from J, leaving 18 bases between. Germline values: CDR1 LNHDA, CDR2 SQIVND (reference sequence). This CDR3 is built from 15 residues. CDR3: CASSPSDSLNYEQYF. CDR3 DNA: TGTGCCAGTAGCCCGAGTGACTCCCTTAACTACGAGCAGTACTTC.

The genes are TRBV3-1 (or the pseudogene TRBV3-2) and TRBJ1-3; possible D gene TRBD1, 6 bases. V lost 2 bases, J lost 1 base, and 15 bases lay in between. The CDR3 is made up of 17 amino acids. The germline CDR1 and CDR2 sequences are LGHDT and YNNKEL (reference sequence). The CDR3 coding sequence is TGTGCCAGCAGCCAATTGGTACAAACAGGGTCTGGAAACACCATATATTTT. It is translated as CASSQLVQTGSGNTIYF.

This clone was seen only once. The chain couples TRBV27 to TRBJ2-1; unclear D gene. The CDR3 runs 14 residues. Trimming pared 2 bases from V and 1 base from J, leaving 6 bases between. In germline, CDR1 is MNHEY, CDR2 SMNVEV (reference sequence). CDR3 in DNA: TGTGCCAGCAGTTTAGCGATTTCCTACAATGAGCAGTTCTTC. Translating gives CASSLAISYNEQFF.

The rearrangement uses TRBV27 and TRBJ2-7; 15 bases match TRBD2. In germline, CDR1 is MNHEY, CDR2 SMNVEV (reference sequence). V dropped 8 bases and J dropped 5; count of bases not matched to a gene: 4. The CDR3 consists of 14 residues. The CDR3 DNA reads TGTGCCAGCGGACTAGCGGGAGGGTTCGACGAGCAGTACTTC. It translates to CASGLAGGFDEQYF.

The V and J genes are TRBV5-4 and TRBJ2-7; 11 bases are shared with TRBD2. In germline, CDR1 is SGHNT, CDR2 YYREEE (reference sequence). J was trimmed by 7 bases and V by 6 bases; bases with no gene match: 15. This CDR3 region has 16 residues. CDR3 nucleotides: TGTGCCAGCACCCTGATCCCCGGGACTAGCGGCGGGGAGCAGTACTTC. As protein: CASTLIPGTSGGEQYF.

The chain uses TRBV3-1 (or the pseudogene TRBV3-2) and TRBJ2-1; unclear D gene. Deletions cut 3 bases from V and 8 bases from J, with 5 bases between. Germline CDR1 and CDR2: LGHDT and YNNKEL (reference sequence). CDR3 length: 11 amino acids. The DNA of the CDR3 is TGTGCCAGCAGCCACGTTTATGAGCAGTTCTTC. Its protein is CASSHVYEQFF.

The CDR3 here is CASRTDGSSYEQYF. In nucleotides, the CDR3 is TGTGCCAGTCGAACGGACGGGAGCTCCTACGAGCAGTACTTC. The rearrangement links TRBV19 to TRBJ2-7; possibly TRBD2 for D (6 bases). The V and J ends lost 8 bases and 0 bases respectively, with 14 bases between them. There are 14 residues in the CDR3. In germline, CDR1 is LNHDA, CDR2 SQIVND (reference sequence).

V and J are TRBV5-5 and TRBJ2-7, with 8 bases fitting TRBD1. Trimming removed 0 bases from V and 6 bases from J; junction bases left unmatched: 5. The CDR3 loop spans 14 amino acids. Germline CDR1 and CDR2: SGHKS and YYEKEE (reference sequence). The CDR3: CASSLAQGASEQYF. For the CDR3, the DNA is TGTGCCAGCAGCTTGGCGCAGGGGGCAAGCGAGCAGTACTTC. The variable domain in full, with the rest retrieved from reference TRBV5-5 and TRBJ2-7, is DAGVTQSPTHLIKTRGQQVTLRCSPISGHKSVSWYQQVLGQGPQFIFQYYEKEERGRGNFPDRFSARQFPNYSSELNVNALLLGDSALYLCASSLAQGASEQYFGPGTRLTVT.

The V call is TRBV2, the J call TRBJ2-7; TRBD2 matches 7 bases. J gave up 2 bases and V 7 bases, and 2 bases lay outside the gene matches. The CDR3 is made up of 12 amino acids. Germline V lookup: CDR1 SNHLY, CDR2 FYNNEI. The CDR3 loop reads CASTGLAYEQYF. The CDR3 DNA sequence: TGTGCCAGCACCGGACTAGCCTACGAGCAGTACTTC.

The chain couples TRBV15 to TRBJ1-1; a possible D gene is TRBD1 (6 bases). CDR1 is LNHNV and CDR2 is YYDKDF in the germline V gene (reference sequence). CDR3 length: 13 amino acids. Trimming shortened V by 5 bases and J by 7 bases, and 14 bases separated the two germline ends. The CDR3 loop is CATSLRTDGEAFF. Written as DNA, the CDR3 is TGTGCCACCAGCCTTCGGACAGACGGTGAAGCTTTCTTT.

The V and J genes are TRBV7-3 and TRBJ2-1, with 10 bases that match TRBD2. Germline trimming cut 5 bases from V and 9 bases from J; bases unmatched to any gene: 7. CDR3 size: 14 residues. Germline-derived CDR1 and CDR2 are SGHTA and FQGTGA. CDR3 nucleotide sequence: TGTGCCAGCAGCCCTGGACTAGCGGCGGGTGAGCAGTTCTTC. This encodes CASSPGLAAGEQFF.

The rearrangement links TRBV27 to TRBJ1-5, with D perhaps TRBD1 (5 bases). The V and J ends lost 6 bases and 2 bases respectively, with 11 bases between them. This CDR3 is 14 amino acids long. Germline loops: CDR1 MNHEY, CDR2 SMNVEV (reference sequence). CDR3 DNA sequence: TGTGCCAGCAGGCTGGGAGGGGGCAATCAGCCCCAGCATTTT. Its translation: CASRLGGGNQPQHF.

Note on this clone: The same CDR3 arises from other DNA sequences in this sample as well. In DNA, the CDR3 is TGTGCCAGCAGCTTAGCCGGGACTGGCTACGAGCAGTACTTC. Translated, it gives CASSLAGTGYEQYF. V usage is TRBV7-9 and J usage is TRBJ2-7; weak D call: TRBD2 (6 bases). The length of the CDR3 is 14 residues. Germline lookup yields CDR1 SEHNR and CDR2 FQNEAQ (reference sequence). Trimming left V 0 bases short and J 3 bases short, with 9 bases between.

This rearrangement joins TRBV19 to TRBJ1-1; 9 bases are a match to TRBD1. CDR3 length: 16 amino acids. Germline trimming cut 4 bases from V and 1 base from J; bases unmatched to any gene: 7. CDR1 and CDR2 from the germline V gene are LNHDA and SQIVND (reference sequence). CDR3 in amino acids: CASSSNRGQGNTEAFF. DNA of the CDR3: TGTGCCAGTAGTAGTAACAGGGGACAGGGGAACACTGAAGCTTTCTTT.

V gene TRBV7-9 combines with J gene TRBJ2-4; TRBD1 might be the D (6 bases). The CDR3 totals 12 residues. Trimming stripped 8 bases from V and 9 bases from J, with 14 bases between. Germline lookup yields CDR1 SEHNR and CDR2 FQNEAQ (reference sequence). CDR3 DNA sequence: TGTGCCAGCCGAACAGGGAATGCCATTCAGTACTTC. Its translation is CASRTGNAIQYF.

This rearrangement joins TRBV10-1 to TRBJ2-3, with D tentatively TRBD2 (6 bases). This CDR3 comprises 15 residues. CDR1 is WNHNN, CDR2 SYGVQD, per germline (reference sequence). V dropped 2 bases and J dropped 8 bases, with 17 bases sitting between them. As DNA, the CDR3 is TGCGCCAGCAGTGAGAAGGGGACGGCGGAGGGTACGCAGTATTTT. It is translated as CASSEKGTAEGTQYF.

This clone has just a few counts. This chain links TRBV5-4 with TRBJ2-6; 10 bases align to TRBD1. V trimming: 4 bases; J trimming: 2 bases; junction bases outside the gene matches: 3. CDR3 length: 16 amino acids. Germline CDR1 is SGHNT and CDR2 is YYREEE (reference sequence). CDR3: CASSRDRGPGANVLTF. The CDR3 DNA reads TGTGCCAGCAGCCGAGACAGGGGGCCTGGGGCCAACGTCCTGACTTTC.

This chain uses TRBV7-8 with TRBJ2-2, with a possible D match to TRBD2 (6 bases). Germline V gene data show CDR1 as SGHVS and CDR2 as FQNEAQ. This CDR3 has 16 residues. V lost 1 base and J 1 base, leaving 10 bases between the germline ends. CDR3 protein: CASSLDNSGNTGELFF. CDR3 DNA: TGTGCCAGCAGCTTAGATAATAGCGGGAACACCGGGGAGCTGTTTTTT. The full variable domain, rest sourced from reference TRBV7-8 and TRBJ2-2, is GAGVSQSPRYKVAKRGQDVALRCDPISGHVSLFWYQQALGQGPEFLTYFQNEAQLDKSGLPSDRFFAERPEGSVSTLKIQRTQQEDSAVYLCASSLDNSGNTGELFFGEGSRLTVL.

V is TRBV4-1 and J is TRBJ2-5, with 13 bases that match TRBD2. The length of the CDR3 is 17 residues. Germline assignment: CDR1 MGHRA and CDR2 YSYEKL. V shed 0 bases, J shed 3 bases, and the junction held 4 bases outside the gene matches. Here the CDR3 reads CASSQEAGLAGKETQYF. The CDR3 coding sequence is TGCGCCAGCAGCCAAGAGGCGGGACTAGCGGGAAAAGAGACCCAGTACTTC.

The V and J genes are TRBV28 and TRBJ1-3, with 7 nucleotides matching TRBD1. This CDR3 comprises 15 residues. The junction had 4 bases not matched to a gene; V was cut back by 4 bases and J by 1 base. Germline CDR1 reads MDHEN; CDR2 reads SYDVKM. The CDR3 nucleotides are TGTGCCAGCAGTTCCACAGGGGAGTCTGGAAACACCATATATTTT. Amino acid sequence: CASSSTGESGNTIYF.